The clone carrying this T cell receptor beta chain was seen a handful of times. What it binds is unknown. By quantitative 5'-RACE with molecular barcodes, the TCR beta libraries were made. MiXCR, run by TCRdb on the 5' RACE reads, gives a single entry per CDR3 protein. The profile shows 350,000 or so distinct CDR3 sequences, roughly 8% of them singletons. With 4 bases removed from V and 6 bases from J, the gap between germline ends came to 16 bases. Germline loops: CDR1 MNHEY, CDR2 SVGEGT. CDR3 length: 14 residues. This entry is derived from a study of CD8 T cells in ankylosing spondylitis. Findings and caveats of the study: Roughly eight highly homologous variants made up a TCR beta motif that seemed to typify ankylosing spondylitis blood.

The source of this sequence is a male donor with ankylosing spondylitis. This rearrangement joins TRBV6-2 or TRBV6-3 to TRBJ2-7; a weak D match, TRBD1 (6 bases). The specimen sequenced was blood, either unsorted or a sorted T cell fraction (not recorded which). CDR3 sequence (DNA): TGTGCCAGCAGTTGGTCAGGGGAAGGACTCGAGCAGTACTTC. It specifies CASSWSGEGLEQYF.